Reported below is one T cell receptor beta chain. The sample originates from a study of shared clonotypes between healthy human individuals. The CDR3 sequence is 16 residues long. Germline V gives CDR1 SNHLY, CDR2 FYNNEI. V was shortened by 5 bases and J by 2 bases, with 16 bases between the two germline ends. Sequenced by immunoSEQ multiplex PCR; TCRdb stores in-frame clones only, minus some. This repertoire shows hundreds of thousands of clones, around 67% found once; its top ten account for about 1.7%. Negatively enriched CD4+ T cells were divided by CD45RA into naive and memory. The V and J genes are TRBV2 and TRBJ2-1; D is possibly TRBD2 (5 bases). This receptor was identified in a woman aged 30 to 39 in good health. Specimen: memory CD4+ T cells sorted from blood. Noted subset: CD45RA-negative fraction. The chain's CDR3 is CASSPTRAFAYNEQFF. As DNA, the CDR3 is TGTGCCAGCAGTCCAACGCGGGCCTTTGCCTACAATGAGCAGTTCTTC.